Below are 8 T cell receptor beta chains sequenced from a single sample in a study of response to subunit inactivated influenza vaccine. Each CDR3 protein gets one entry after TCRdb re-called the RT-PCR reads with MiXCR. Found here are over 400,000 distinct CDR3 sequences, roughly 11% of them singletons; the top ten hold approximately 12%. The sequenced sample was PBMCs from blood, obtained about 40 days after vaccination. The receptors derive from a man aged 50 or older who received an inactivated influenza vaccine.

V is TRBV5-4 and J is TRBJ2-2; 10 positions agree with TRBD2. Germline values: CDR1 SGHNT, CDR2 YYREEE (reference sequence). This CDR3 is 19 amino acids long. V dropped 3 bases and J dropped 0; count of bases not matched to a gene: 11. In nucleotides, the CDR3 is TGTGCCAGCAGCTCGCCTGTGGGACTAGCGAACGCGAACACCGGGGAGCTGTTTTTT. Encoded protein: CASSSPVGLANANTGELFF. The full variable domain, completed using reference TRBV5-4 and TRBJ2-2, is ETGVTQSPTHLIKTRGQQVTLRCSSQSGHNTVSWYQQALGQGPQFIFQYYREEENGRGNFPPRFSGLQFPNYSSELNVNALELDDSALYLCASSSPVGLANANTGELFFGEGSRLTVL.

There are many counts of this clonotype. The V gene is TRBV28, the J gene TRBJ1-3; D ambiguous. The CDR3 extends over 16 amino acids. With 2 bases removed from V and 0 bases from J, the gap between germline ends came to 11 bases. Germline V lookup: CDR1 MDHEN, CDR2 SYDVKM. The CDR3 here is CASSLQARLSGNTIYF. The CDR3 nucleotides are TGTGCCAGCAGTTTACAGGCTCGACTCTCTGGAAACACCATATATTTT.

The chain employs TRBV29-1 and TRBJ1-2; 9 nucleotides match TRBD1. V lost 3 bases and J lost 2; bases outside the gene matches: 4. In germline, CDR1 is SQVTM, CDR2 ANQGSEA. This CDR3 is built from 14 residues. CDR3 in amino acids: CSVEHRGRNYGYTF. The CDR3 coding sequence is TGCAGCGTTGAGCACAGGGGGCGCAACTATGGCTACACCTTC. Drawing the rest from reference TRBV29-1 and TRBJ1-2, the complete variable domain is SAVISQKPSRDICQRGTSLTIQCQVDSQVTMMFWYRQQPGQSLTLIATANQGSEATYESGFVIDKFPISRPNLTFSTLTVSNMSPEDSSIYLCSVEHRGRNYGYTFGSGTRLTVV.

This chain uses TRBV20-1 with TRBJ2-1, with 13 bases fitting TRBD2. The CDR3 sequence is 15 residues long. With V trimmed by 0 bases and J by 6 bases, 2 bases remained unmatched. The germline V gene has CDR1 DFQATT and CDR2 SNEGSKA (reference sequence). The DNA of the CDR3 is TGCAGTGCTAGAGATCGACTAGCGGGAGGCAATGAGCAGTTCTTC. Translated, it gives CSARDRLAGGNEQFF.

The rearrangement uses TRBV15 and TRBJ2-3, with 7 bases fitting TRBD2. CDR3 length: 16 residues. From germline, CDR1 is LNHNV and CDR2 YYDKDF (reference sequence). Trimming removed 1 base from V and 3 bases from J; junction bases left unmatched: 7. CDR3 sequence: CATSRADGRYTDTQYF. DNA of the CDR3: TGTGCCACCAGCAGAGCCGACGGGAGGTATACAGATACGCAGTATTTT.

In its sample, this clonotype was seen many times. This rearrangement joins TRBV15 to TRBJ2-2; D is possibly TRBD1 (6 bases). The CDR3 has 16 residues. The germline V gene has CDR1 LNHNV and CDR2 YYDKDF (reference sequence). Trimming cost V 4 bases and J 4 bases, with 16 bases left between them. In nucleotides, the CDR3 is TGTGCCACCAGCATTAGGGACATACGAACCACCGGGGAGCTGTTTTTT. This codes for CATSIRDIRTTGELFF.

This clonotype was counted at least ten times. This chain joins TRBV4-1 and TRBJ1-2; TRBD1 is a possible D gene (5 bases). Germline values: CDR1 MGHRA, CDR2 YSYEKL. This CDR3 spans 15 amino acids. Trimming removed 1 base at V and 6 bases at J, with 15 bases between. The CDR3 nucleotides read TGCGCCAGCAGCCAAGGTCACGGACAATACCATGGCTACACCTTC. Its translation is CASSQGHGQYHGYTF.

The gene calls are TRBV4-2 and TRBJ1-5; D ambiguous. Deletions cut 0 bases from V and 7 bases from J, with 13 bases between. CDR3 length: 15 residues. The germline gives CDR1 LGHNA, CDR2 YNFKEQ. Written as DNA, the CDR3 is TGTGCCAGCAGCCAAGATATGGAGGGTTACCAGCCCCAGCATTTT. This encodes CASSQDMEGYQPQHF.